Included here is one T cell receptor (beta chain) sequence, with context. Its matching antigen is unknown. The CDR3 runs 16 residues. V shed 0 bases, J shed 2 bases, and the junction held 5 bases outside the gene matches. Germline CDR1 reads MNHEY; CDR2 reads SVGAGI. TCRdb keeps only in-frame clones here, not all; method: immunoSEQ multiplex PCR. The repertoire consists of roughly 15,000 clones, with approximately 82% occurring once and the leading ten covering about 20%. These data originate in a study of vaccination effects on CD4 cells after COVID-19. About the research overall: Late post-vaccine samples came at days +241, +227 and +161 respectively. After the second dose, samples were taken at median day 72.

Peptide-pool stimulation followed by sequencing identified expanded antigen-specific CD4+ clonotypes in the ViraFEST assay. Culturing for about 9 days preceded CD4+ T cell isolation. PCR-confirmed SARS-CoV-2 infection occurred in the person between March and December 2020. Two-dose BNT162b2 or mRNA-1273 vaccination was given to participants. Each culture well received about 1.8 million PBMC. These cells were then cultured in IMDM with 9.5 to 10 IU/ml IL-2 and roughly 10 ug/ml peptides. The source material was CD4+ T cells from PBMCs cultured with SARS-CoV-2 spike peptides, sampled after COVID-19 vaccination. This chain joins TRBV6-5 and TRBJ2-7; 9 bases fit TRBD2. The source of this sequence is a human donor who had a prior SARS-CoV-2 infection. CDR3 region: CASSYSRLAGAYEQYF. CDR3 bases: TGTGCCAGCAGTTACTCGAGATTAGCGGGAGCCTACGAGCAGTACTTC.